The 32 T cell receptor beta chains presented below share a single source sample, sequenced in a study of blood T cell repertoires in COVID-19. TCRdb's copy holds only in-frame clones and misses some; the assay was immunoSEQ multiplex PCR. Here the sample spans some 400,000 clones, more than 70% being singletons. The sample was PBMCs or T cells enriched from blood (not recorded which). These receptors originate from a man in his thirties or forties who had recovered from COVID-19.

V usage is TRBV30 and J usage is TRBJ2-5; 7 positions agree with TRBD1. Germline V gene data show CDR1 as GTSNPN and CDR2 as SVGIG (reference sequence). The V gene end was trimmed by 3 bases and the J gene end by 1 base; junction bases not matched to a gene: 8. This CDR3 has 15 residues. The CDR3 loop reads CAWRAQGVPQETQYF. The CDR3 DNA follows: TGTGCCTGGAGGGCTCAGGGGGTCCCCCAAGAGACCCAGTACTTC.

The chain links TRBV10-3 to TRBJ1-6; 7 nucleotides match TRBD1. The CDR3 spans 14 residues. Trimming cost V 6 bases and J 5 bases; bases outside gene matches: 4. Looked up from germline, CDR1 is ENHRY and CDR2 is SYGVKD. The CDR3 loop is CAISLGQNNSPLHF. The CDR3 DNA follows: TGTGCCATCAGCTTGGGACAGAATAATTCACCCCTCCACTTT.

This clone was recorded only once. CDR3 in amino acids: CASSDQGTGELFF. The CDR3 DNA reads TGTGCCAGCAGTGATCAGGGTACCGGGGAGCTGTTTTTT. V and J are TRBV2 and TRBJ2-2; tentatively, D is TRBD1 (5 bases). Deletions cut 3 bases from V and 5 bases from J, with 7 bases between. Germline V gene data show CDR1 as SNHLY and CDR2 as FYNNEI. The CDR3 length is 13 residues.

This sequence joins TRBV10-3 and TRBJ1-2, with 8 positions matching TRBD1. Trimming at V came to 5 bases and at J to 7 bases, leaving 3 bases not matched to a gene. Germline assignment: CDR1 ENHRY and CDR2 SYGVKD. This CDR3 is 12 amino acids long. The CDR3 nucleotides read TGTGCCATCAGTACAGGGGGAGGTGGCTACACCTTC. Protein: CAISTGGGGYTF.

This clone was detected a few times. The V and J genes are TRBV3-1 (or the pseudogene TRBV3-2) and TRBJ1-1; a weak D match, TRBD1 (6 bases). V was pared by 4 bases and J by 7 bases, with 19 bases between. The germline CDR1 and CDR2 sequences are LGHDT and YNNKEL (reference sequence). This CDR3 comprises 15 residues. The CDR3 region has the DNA TGTGCCAGCAGCCTTGCACAGGGAAAGGTAAGTGAAGCTTTCTTT. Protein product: CASSLAQGKVSEAFF.

The DNA of the CDR3 is TGTGCCAGCAGAAGAACGACAGACGGCTACACCTTC. Translating it yields CASRRTTDGYTF. The rearrangement joins TRBV11-2 to TRBJ1-2; D possibly corresponds to TRBD1 (5 bases). The CDR3 runs 12 residues. Germline V gives CDR1 SGHAT, CDR2 FQNNGV. Trimming shortened V by 6 bases and J by 8 bases, and 13 bases separated the two germline ends.

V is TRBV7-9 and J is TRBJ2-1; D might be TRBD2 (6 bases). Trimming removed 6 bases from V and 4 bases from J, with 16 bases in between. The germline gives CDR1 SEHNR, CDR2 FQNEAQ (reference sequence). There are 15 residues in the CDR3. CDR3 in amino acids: CASRSTGDRYNEQFF. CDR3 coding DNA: TGTGCCAGCAGATCCACGGGGGACCGATACAATGAGCAGTTCTTC.

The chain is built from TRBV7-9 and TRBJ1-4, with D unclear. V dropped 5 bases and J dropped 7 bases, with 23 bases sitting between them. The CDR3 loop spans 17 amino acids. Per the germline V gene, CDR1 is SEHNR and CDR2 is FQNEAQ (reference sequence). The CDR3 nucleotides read TGTGCCAGCAGCCCGATCCCCTCGGTCCAGCCGGGTGAAAAACTGTTTTTT. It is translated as CASSPIPSVQPGEKLFF.

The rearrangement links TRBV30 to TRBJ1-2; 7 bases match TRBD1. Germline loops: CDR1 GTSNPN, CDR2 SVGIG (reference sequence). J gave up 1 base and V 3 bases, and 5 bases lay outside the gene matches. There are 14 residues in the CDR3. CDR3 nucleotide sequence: TGTGCCTGGAGAATCCGACAGGGTAACTATGGCTACACCTTC. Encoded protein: CAWRIRQGNYGYTF.

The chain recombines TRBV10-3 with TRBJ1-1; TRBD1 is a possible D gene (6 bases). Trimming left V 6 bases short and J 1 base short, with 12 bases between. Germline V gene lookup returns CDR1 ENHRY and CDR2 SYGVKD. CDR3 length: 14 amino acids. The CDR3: CAISEGQWNTEAFF. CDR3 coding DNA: TGTGCCATCAGCGAAGGACAGTGGAACACTGAAGCTTTCTTT.

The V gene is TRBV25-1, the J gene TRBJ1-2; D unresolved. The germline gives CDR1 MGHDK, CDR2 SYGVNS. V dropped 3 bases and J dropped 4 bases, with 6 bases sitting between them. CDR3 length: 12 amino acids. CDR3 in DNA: TGTGCCAGCAGTGATGAGTTCTATGGCTACACCTTC. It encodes CASSDEFYGYTF.

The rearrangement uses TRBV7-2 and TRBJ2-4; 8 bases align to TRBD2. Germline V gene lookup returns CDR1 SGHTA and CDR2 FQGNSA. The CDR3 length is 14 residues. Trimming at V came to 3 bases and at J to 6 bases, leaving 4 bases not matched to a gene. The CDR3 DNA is TGTGCCAGCAGCTTGCGGGGGGTTGGAAACATTCAGTACTTC. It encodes CASSLRGVGNIQYF.

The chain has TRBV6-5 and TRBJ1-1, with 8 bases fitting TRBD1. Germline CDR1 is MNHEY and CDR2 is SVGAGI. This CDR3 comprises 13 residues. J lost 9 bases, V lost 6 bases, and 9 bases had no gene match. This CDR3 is CASRSPGQGKAFF. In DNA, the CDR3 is TGTGCCAGCAGATCGCCAGGACAGGGCAAAGCTTTCTTT.

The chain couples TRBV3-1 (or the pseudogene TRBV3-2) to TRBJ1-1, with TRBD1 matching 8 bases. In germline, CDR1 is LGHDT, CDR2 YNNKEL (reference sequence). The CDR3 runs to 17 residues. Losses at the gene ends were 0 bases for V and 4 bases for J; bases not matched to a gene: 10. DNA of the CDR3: TGTGCCAGCAGCCAAGACGCACTGGGACAGGCCTCCACTGAAGCTTTCTTT. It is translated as CASSQDALGQASTEAFF.

Here the CDR3 reads CASSRTSGELNEQFF. The DNA for the CDR3 is TGTGCCAGCAGTCGGACTAGCGGGGAGCTTAATGAGCAGTTCTTC. The rearrangement joins TRBV6-5 to TRBJ2-1, with 12 bases matching TRBD2. The J segment lost 7 bases and the V segment lost 5 bases, leaving 6 bases of the junction unmatched. Germline-derived CDR1 and CDR2 are MNHEY and SVGAGI. This CDR3 has 15 amino acids.

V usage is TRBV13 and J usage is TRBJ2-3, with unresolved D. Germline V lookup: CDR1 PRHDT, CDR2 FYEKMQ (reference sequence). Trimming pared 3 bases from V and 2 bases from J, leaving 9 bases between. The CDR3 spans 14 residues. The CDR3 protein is CASSFRSHTDTQYF. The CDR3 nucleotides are TGTGCCAGCAGCTTCCGGAGCCACACAGATACGCAGTATTTT.

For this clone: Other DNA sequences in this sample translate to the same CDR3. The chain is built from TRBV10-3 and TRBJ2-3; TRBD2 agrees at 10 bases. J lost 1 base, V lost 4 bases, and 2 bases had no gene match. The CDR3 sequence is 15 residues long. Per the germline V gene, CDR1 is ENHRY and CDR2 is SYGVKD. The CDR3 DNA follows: TGTGCCATCAGTGGTCTAGCGGGGGGCACAGATACGCAGTATTTT. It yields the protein CAISGLAGGTDTQYF.

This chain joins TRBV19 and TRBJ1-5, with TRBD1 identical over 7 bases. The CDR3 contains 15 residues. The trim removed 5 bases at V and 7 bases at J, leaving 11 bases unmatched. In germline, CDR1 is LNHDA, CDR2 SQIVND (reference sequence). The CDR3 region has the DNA TGTGCCAGTAGTGTGACAGACAGGGCAGGGCAGCCCCAGCATTTT. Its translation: CASSVTDRAGQPQHF.

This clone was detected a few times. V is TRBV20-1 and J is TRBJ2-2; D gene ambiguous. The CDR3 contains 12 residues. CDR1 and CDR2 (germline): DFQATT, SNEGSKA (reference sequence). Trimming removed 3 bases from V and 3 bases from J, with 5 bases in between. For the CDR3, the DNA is TGCAGTGCTAGTGCGGACACCGGGGAGCTGTTTTTT. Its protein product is CSASADTGELFF.

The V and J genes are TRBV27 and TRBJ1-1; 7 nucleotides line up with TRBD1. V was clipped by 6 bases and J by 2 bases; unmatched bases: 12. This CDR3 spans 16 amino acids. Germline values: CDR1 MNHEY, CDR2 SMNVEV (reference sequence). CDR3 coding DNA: TGTGCCAGCAGCCCCGACGACAGGGTATTTAACACTGAAGCTTTCTTT. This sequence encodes CASSPDDRVFNTEAFF.

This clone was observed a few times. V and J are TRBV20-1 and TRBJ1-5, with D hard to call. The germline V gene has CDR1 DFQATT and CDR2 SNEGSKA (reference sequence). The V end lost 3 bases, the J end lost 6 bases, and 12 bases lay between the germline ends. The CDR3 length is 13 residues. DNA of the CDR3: TGCAGTGCTAGTGGGCTGGCGGGTCAGCCCCAGCATTTT. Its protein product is CSASGLAGQPQHF.

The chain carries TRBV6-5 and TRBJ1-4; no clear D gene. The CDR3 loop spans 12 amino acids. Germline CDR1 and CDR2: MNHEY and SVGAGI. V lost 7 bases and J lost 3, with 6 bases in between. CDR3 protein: CASTQANEKLFF. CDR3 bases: TGTGCCAGCACCCAGGCTAATGAAAAACTGTTTTTT.

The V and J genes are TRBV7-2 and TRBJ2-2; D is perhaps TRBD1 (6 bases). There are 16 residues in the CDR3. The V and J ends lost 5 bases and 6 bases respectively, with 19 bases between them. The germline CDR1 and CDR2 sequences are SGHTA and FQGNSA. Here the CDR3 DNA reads TGTGCCAGCAGCCTCCGACTTAACAGGGCCCCCGGGGAGCTGTTTTTT. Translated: CASSLRLNRAPGELFF.

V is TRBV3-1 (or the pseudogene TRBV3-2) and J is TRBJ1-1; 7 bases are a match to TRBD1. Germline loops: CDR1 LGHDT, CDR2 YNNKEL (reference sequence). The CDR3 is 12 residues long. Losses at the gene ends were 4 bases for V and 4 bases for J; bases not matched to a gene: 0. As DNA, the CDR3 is TGTGCCAGCAGCCGACAGGGCACTGAAGCTTTCTTT. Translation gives CASSRQGTEAFF.

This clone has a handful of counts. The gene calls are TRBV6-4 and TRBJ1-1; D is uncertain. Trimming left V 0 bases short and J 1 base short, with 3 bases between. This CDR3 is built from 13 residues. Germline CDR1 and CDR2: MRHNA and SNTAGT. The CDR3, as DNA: TGTGCCAGCAGTGACTCTAAGAACACTGAAGCTTTCTTT. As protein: CASSDSKNTEAFF.

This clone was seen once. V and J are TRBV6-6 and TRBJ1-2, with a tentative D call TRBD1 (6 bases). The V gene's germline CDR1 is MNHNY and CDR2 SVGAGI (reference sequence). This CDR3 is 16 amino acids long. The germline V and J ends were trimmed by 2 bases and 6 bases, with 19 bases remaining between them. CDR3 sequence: CASSYEGDYNFHGYTF. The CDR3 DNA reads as TGTGCCAGCAGTTACGAGGGGGACTACAACTTCCATGGCTACACCTTC.

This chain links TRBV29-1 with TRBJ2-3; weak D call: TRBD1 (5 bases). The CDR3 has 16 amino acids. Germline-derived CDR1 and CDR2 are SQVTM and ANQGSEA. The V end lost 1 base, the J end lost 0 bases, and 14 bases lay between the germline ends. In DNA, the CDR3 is TGCAGCGTTGAAGGACCGGAACAGGTCAGCACAGATACGCAGTATTTT. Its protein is CSVEGPEQVSTDTQYF.

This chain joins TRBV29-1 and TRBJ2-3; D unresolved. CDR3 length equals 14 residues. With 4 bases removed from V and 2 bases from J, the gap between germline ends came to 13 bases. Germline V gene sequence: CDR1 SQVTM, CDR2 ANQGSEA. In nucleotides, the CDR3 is TGCAGCGTTGTGTTTCCTCTACTCACAGATACGCAGTATTTT. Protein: CSVVFPLLTDTQYF.

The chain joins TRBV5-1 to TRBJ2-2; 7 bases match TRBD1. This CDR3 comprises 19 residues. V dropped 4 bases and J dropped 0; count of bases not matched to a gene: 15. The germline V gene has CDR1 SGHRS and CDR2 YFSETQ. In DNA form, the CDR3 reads TGCGCCAGCAGCCCACGAACGAGGGGGCGCCTAACGAACACCGGGGAGCTGTTTTTT. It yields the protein CASSPRTRGRLTNTGELFF.

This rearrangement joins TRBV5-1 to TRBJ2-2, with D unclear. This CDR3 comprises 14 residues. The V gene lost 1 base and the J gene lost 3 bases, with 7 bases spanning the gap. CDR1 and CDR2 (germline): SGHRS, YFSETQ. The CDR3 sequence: CASSLIPDTGELFF. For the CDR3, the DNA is TGCGCCAGCAGCTTGATACCAGACACCGGGGAGCTGTTTTTT.

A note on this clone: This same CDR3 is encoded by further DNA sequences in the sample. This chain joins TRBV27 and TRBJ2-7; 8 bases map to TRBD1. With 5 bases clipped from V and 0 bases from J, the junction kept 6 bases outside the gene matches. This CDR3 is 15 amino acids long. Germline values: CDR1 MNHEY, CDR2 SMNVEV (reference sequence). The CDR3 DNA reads TGTGCCAGCAGTCCCCGGACAGGGAGCTCCTACGAGCAGTACTTC. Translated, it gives CASSPRTGSSYEQYF.

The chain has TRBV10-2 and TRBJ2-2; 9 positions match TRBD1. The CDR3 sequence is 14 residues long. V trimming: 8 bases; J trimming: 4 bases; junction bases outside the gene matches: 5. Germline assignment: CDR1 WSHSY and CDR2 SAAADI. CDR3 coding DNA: TGCGCCAGCCGGACAGGGGTGAGCACCGGGGAGCTGTTTTTT. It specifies CASRTGVSTGELFF.